The following is a T cell receptor (beta chain) sequence with its context. Antigen unknown. It was with unique molecular identifiers that the TCRbeta library was prepared. MiXCR was run by TCRdb on the PCR reads, yielding one entry per CDR3 protein. The sample lists roughly 670,000 distinct CDR3 sequences; 10% to 15% were seen once. The sample belongs to a study of T-cell reconstitution after alpha-beta-depleted transplantation in children. The CDR3 extends over 14 amino acids. V was pared by 3 bases and J by 9 bases, with 8 bases of the junction left unmatched. Germline CDR1 is LNHDA and CDR2 is SQIVND (reference sequence). Broader study findings: Surviving thymic progenitors and recipient T cells were the source of high TCRbeta diversity at day 60 in some patients. Several hundred rapidly expanded clones from non-depleted graft cells reportedly supplied alpha-beta T cells about two months post-transplant.

The input for sequencing was PBMCs, taken before TCRalphabeta/CD19-depleted stem cell transplant. The clonotype originates from a girl between 2 and 10 years old with congenital amegakaryocytic thrombocytopenia, due to receive a stem cell transplant. V gene TRBV19 combines with J gene TRBJ2-1, with 7 bases lining up with TRBD2. Here the CDR3 DNA reads TGTGCCAGTAGTATTTCTAGGACTAGAAGTGAGCAGTTCTTC. Protein: CASSISRTRSEQFF.